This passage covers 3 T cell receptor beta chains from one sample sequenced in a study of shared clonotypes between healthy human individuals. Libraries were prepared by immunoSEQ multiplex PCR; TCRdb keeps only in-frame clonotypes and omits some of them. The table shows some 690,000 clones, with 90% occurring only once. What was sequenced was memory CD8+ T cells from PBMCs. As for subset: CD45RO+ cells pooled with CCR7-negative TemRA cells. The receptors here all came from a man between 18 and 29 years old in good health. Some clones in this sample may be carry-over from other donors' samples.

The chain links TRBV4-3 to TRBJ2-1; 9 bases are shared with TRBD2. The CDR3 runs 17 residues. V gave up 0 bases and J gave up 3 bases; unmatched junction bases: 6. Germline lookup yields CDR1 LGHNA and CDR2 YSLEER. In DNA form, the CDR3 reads TGCGCCAGCAGCCAAGACGCGCTAGCGGGGTTCTACAATGAGCAGTTCTTC. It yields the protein CASSQDALAGFYNEQFF.

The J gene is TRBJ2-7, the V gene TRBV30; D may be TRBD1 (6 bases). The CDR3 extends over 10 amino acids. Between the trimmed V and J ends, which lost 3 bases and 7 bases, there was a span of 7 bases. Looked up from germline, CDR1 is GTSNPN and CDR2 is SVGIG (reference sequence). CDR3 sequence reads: CAWRRGEQYF. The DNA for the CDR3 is TGTGCCTGGAGGAGGGGGGAGCAGTACTTC.

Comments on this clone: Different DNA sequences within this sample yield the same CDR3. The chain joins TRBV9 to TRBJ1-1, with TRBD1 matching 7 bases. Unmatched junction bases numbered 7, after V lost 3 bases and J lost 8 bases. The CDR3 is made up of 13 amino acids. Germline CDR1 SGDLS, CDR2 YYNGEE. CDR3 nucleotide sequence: TGTGCCAGCAGCGAGACAGGGAGGGGGGAAGCTTTCTTT. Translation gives CASSETGRGEAFF.